The present entry profiles one T cell receptor beta chain with its context. Antigen specificity is unknown. The data stem from a study of cytomegalovirus exposure and HLA in healthy donors. Notes on the study in general: A later analysis revealed that TCR association rates differed between HLA loci, peaking at DRB1 and bottoming out at HLA-C.

The PCR made use of 60 Vbeta and 13 Jbeta primers. Clones were sequenced by immunoSEQ multiplex PCR, and TCRdb holds only the in-frame ones, with some missing. The table includes 150,000 to 200,000 clones, just under 80% detected once. Trimming cost V 2 bases and J 4 bases; bases outside gene matches: 9. Germline values: CDR1 SGHNT, CDR2 YYREEE (reference sequence). The CDR3 contains 16 residues. This TCR derives from a woman in her fifties or sixties in good health and CMV-seropositive. Sequencing used PBMCs. This chain uses TRBV5-4 with TRBJ2-3, with 8 positions matching TRBD2. In DNA form, the CDR3 reads TGTGCCAGCAGCTTAATACGGGGGGGGGAGTCAGATACGCAGTATTTT. It encodes CASSLIRGGESDTQYF. Together with reference TRBV5-4 and TRBJ2-3, the CDR3 gives the full variable domain: ETGVTQSPTHLIKTRGQQVTLRCSSQSGHNTVSWYQQALGQGPQFIFQYYREEENGRGNFPPRFSGLQFPNYSSELNVNALELDDSALYLCASSLIRGGESDTQYFGPGTRLTVL.